This T cell receptor (beta chain) was sequenced for a study of PD-1 blockade in classical Hodgkin lymphoma. Every patient relapsed after autologous stem cell transplantation, and brentuximab vedotin exposure varied. Relapsed/refractory classical Hodgkin lymphoma patients had complete, partial or progressive responses. V shed 6 bases and J shed 2 bases, with 16 bases lying between them. The CDR3 is made up of 15 amino acids. Germline V CDR1 and CDR2: MNHNS, SASEGT. Method: immunoSEQ multiplex PCR; TCRdb's copy keeps in-frame clones and lacks some. This sample yields tens of thousands of clones, of which around four fifths are seen a single time; about 20% belongs to the top ten.

V usage is TRBV6-1 and J usage is TRBJ1-1; D is perhaps TRBD1 (6 bases). The sample in question was peripheral blood mononuclear cells (PBMCs), obtained before the second cycle of nivolumab. This TCR was sampled from a human donor with classical Hodgkin lymphoma. The CDR3 protein is CASRLNPGHNTEAFF. CDR3 coding DNA: TGTGCCAGCAGACTGAACCCGGGACATAACACTGAAGCTTTCTTT.